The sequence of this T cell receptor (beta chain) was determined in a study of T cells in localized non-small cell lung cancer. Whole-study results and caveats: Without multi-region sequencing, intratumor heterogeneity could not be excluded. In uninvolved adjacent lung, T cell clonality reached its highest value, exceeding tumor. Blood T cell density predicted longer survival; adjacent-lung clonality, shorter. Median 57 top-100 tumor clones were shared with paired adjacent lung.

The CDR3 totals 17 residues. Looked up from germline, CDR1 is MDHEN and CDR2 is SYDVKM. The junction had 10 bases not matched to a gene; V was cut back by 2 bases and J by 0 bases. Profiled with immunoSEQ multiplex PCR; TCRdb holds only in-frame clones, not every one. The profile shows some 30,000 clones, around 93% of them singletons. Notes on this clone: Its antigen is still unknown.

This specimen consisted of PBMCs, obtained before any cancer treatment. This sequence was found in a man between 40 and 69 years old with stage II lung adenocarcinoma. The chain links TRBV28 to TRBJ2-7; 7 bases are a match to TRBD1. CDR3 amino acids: CASSLNPGQKNSYEQYF. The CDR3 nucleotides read TGTGCCAGCAGTTTAAATCCGGGACAGAAAAACTCCTACGAGCAGTACTTC.